The next 13 T cell receptor beta chains were all read from a single sample in a study of blood T cell repertoires in COVID-19. Sequenced by immunoSEQ multiplex PCR; TCRdb stores in-frame clones only, minus some. Among fewer than 300,000 clones listed, around 90% were seen once. What was sequenced was PBMCs or T cells enriched from blood (not recorded which). These TCRs come from a woman in her 30s who had recovered from COVID-19.

This chain joins TRBV28 and TRBJ1-2; D gene ambiguous. CDR1 is MDHEN and CDR2 is SYDVKM in the germline V gene. V was pared by 10 bases and J by 6 bases, with 21 bases between. This CDR3 comprises 14 residues. The CDR3 loop is CAITGRHPSHGYTF. CDR3 coding DNA: TGTGCCATAACCGGTAGACACCCCTCTCATGGCTACACCTTC.

The rearrangement joins TRBV2 to TRBJ2-5, with D possibly matching TRBD2 (5 bases). This CDR3 spans 13 amino acids. Germline CDR1 SNHLY, CDR2 FYNNEI. The germline V and J ends were trimmed by 4 bases and 7 bases, with 13 bases remaining between them. CDR3 sequence: CASSGISDGTQYF. The CDR3 coding sequence is TGTGCCAGCAGTGGAATTAGCGATGGGACCCAGTACTTC.

The V and J genes are TRBV4-3 and TRBJ2-7; tentatively, D is TRBD1 (6 bases). The germline V and J ends were trimmed by 1 base and 0 bases, with 10 bases remaining between them. The V gene's germline CDR1 is LGHNA and CDR2 YSLEER. The CDR3 is 15 residues long. The DNA of the CDR3 is TGCGCCAGCAGCCAAGGTAGGGACAACTCCTACGAGCAGTACTTC. Translating gives CASSQGRDNSYEQYF.

The chain recombines TRBV5-1 with TRBJ2-3; D remains unclear. Germline CDR1 and CDR2: SGHRS and YFSETQ. V was cut by 0 bases and J by 2 bases, with 10 bases left in between. The CDR3 is 15 residues long. The CDR3 is CASSLDPGLTDTQYF. CDR3 DNA sequence: TGCGCCAGCAGCTTGGATCCGGGTCTCACAGATACGCAGTATTTT.

This clone was recorded only once. V usage is TRBV3-1 (or the pseudogene TRBV3-2) and J usage is TRBJ1-6, with unresolved D. The CDR3 runs to 15 residues. CDR1 is LGHDT, CDR2 YNNKEL, per germline (reference sequence). The ends were cut back, 0 bases at V and 11 bases at J, with 14 bases in the middle. This CDR3 is CASSQDSSLSPPLHF. The CDR3 nucleotides are TGTGCCAGCAGCCAAGATAGTTCGCTCTCGCCACCCCTCCACTTT.

This chain uses TRBV4-1 with TRBJ1-1, with D possibly being TRBD1 (6 bases). Looked up from germline, CDR1 is MGHRA and CDR2 is YSYEKL. CDR3 length: 13 residues. V lost 7 bases and J 0 bases, leaving 9 bases between the germline ends. The CDR3 DNA is TGCGCCAGCACGGACAGAATGAACACTGAAGCTTTCTTT. It codes for CASTDRMNTEAFF.

This chain connects TRBV18 to TRBJ2-3; TRBD1 agrees at 11 bases. The CDR3 length is 17 residues. Germline lookup yields CDR1 KGHSH and CDR2 LQKENI. The trim removed 3 bases at V and 4 bases at J, leaving 9 bases unmatched. CDR3 in DNA: TGTGCCAGCTCACCCCCTAGGGGACAGGGGGAATCAGATACGCAGTATTTT. Amino acid sequence: CASSPPRGQGESDTQYF.

This clone was found once. The chain is built from TRBV11-2 and TRBJ1-1, with D maybe TRBD1 (6 bases). CDR3 size: 15 residues. Trimming shortened V by 1 base and J by 3 bases, and 12 bases separated the two germline ends. The germline gives CDR1 SGHAT, CDR2 FQNNGV. This chain's CDR3 is CASSLVRGKDTEAFF. CDR3 in DNA: TGTGCCAGCAGCTTAGTAAGGGGGAAGGACACTGAAGCTTTCTTT.

This clone was observed a single time. The chain has TRBV19 and TRBJ1-1, with 9 bases matching TRBD1. From germline, CDR1 is LNHDA and CDR2 SQIVND (reference sequence). The CDR3 runs 14 residues. Trimming cost V 5 bases and J 4 bases; bases outside gene matches: 5. The CDR3, as DNA: TGTGCCAGTAGTTTGGCGACAGGGGGCACTGAAGCTTTCTTT. Residues: CASSLATGGTEAFF.

This rearrangement joins TRBV21-1 to TRBJ1-1; the D call TRBD1 from the table was never checked on the DNA. TRBV21-1 has pseudogene status. CDR3 length: 17 amino acids. This CDR3 is CASSKGYRVPMNTEAFF. The CDR3 DNA follows: TGTGCCAGCAGCAAAGGGTACAGGGTACCCATGAACACTGAAGCTTTCTTT.

The CDR3 DNA reads as TGTGCCAGCCGGGACAGGGATTACGAGCAGTACTTC. It encodes CASRDRDYEQYF. This chain links TRBV25-1 with TRBJ2-7; 9 nucleotides agree with TRBD1. With V trimmed by 8 bases and J by 4 bases, 3 bases remained unmatched. This CDR3 region has 12 residues. Per germline, CDR1 MGHDK and CDR2 SYGVNS.

This clone came up a few times. The chain employs TRBV5-1 and TRBJ2-3; 7 bases align to TRBD1. CDR1 is SGHRS, CDR2 YFSETQ, per germline. This CDR3 has 14 residues. Losses at the gene ends were 4 bases for V and 4 bases for J; bases not matched to a gene: 6. In DNA, the CDR3 is TGCGCCAGCAGCATTAGACAGGGCCCAGATACGCAGTATTTT. It encodes CASSIRQGPDTQYF. The full variable domain, its missing parts supplied by reference TRBV5-1 and TRBJ2-3, is KAGVTQTPRYLIKTRGQQVTLSCSPISGHRSVSWYQQTPGQGLQFLFEYFSETQRNKGNFPGRFSGRQFSNSRSEMNVSTLELGDSALYLCASSIRQGPDTQYFGPGTRLTVL.

This clone appeared once. This chain links TRBV14 with TRBJ2-7; D is possibly TRBD1 (5 bases). The V end was cut by 4 bases, the J end by 5 bases, with 15 bases between. The CDR3 has 14 amino acids. Germline CDR1 SGHDN, CDR2 FVKESK. CDR3 bases: TGTGCCAGCAGCCCCCAGGTCCAGGGCCACGAGCAGTACTTC. It encodes CASSPQVQGHEQYF.